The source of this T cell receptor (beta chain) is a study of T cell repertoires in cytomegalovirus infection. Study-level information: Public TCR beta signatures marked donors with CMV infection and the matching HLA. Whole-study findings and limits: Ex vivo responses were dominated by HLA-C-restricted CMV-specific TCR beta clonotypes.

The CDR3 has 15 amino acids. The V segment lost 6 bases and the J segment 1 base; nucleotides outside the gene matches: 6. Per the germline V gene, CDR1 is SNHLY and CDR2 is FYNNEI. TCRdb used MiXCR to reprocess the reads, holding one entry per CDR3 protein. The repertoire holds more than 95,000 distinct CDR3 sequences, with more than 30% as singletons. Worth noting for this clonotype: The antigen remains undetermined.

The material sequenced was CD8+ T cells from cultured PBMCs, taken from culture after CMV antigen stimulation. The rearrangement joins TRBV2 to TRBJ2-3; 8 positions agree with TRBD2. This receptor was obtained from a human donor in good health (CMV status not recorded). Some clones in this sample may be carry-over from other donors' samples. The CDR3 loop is CASRPGLGGTDTQYF. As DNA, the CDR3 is TGTGCCAGCAGGCCGGGACTAGGGGGCACAGATACGCAGTATTTT.